Shown below are 29 T cell receptor beta chains from a single sample sequenced in a study of early T cells in non-severe SARS-CoV-2 infection. TCRdb reprocessed the 5' RACE reads with MiXCR, giving one entry per CDR3 protein. The sample lists fewer than 85,000 distinct CDR3 sequences, approximately 16% occurring once. The specimen sequenced was whole blood. The receptors come from an adult who was a healthcare worker with PCR-confirmed SARS-CoV-2 infection or an uninfected control (not recorded which).

The V and J genes are TRBV27 and TRBJ2-1; the match to TRBD2 covers 7 bases. The CDR3 totals 16 residues. Trimming cost V 3 bases and J 4 bases; bases outside gene matches: 9. Germline-derived CDR1 and CDR2 are MNHEY and SMNVEV (reference sequence). CDR3 sequence: CASSFPTGAGYNEQFF. The CDR3 DNA sequence: TGTGCCAGCAGTTTCCCCACGGGAGCGGGGTACAATGAGCAGTTCTTC.

This rearrangement joins TRBV13 to TRBJ2-2; no clear D gene. V gave up 7 bases and J gave up 7 bases, with 13 bases separating them. Germline-derived CDR1 and CDR2 are PRHDT and FYEKMQ (reference sequence). This CDR3 has 13 amino acids. Here the CDR3 reads CASTVVGIGELFF. CDR3 nucleotides: TGTGCCAGCACTGTCGTGGGGATCGGGGAGCTGTTTTTT.

This clonotype was detected a few times. This chain uses TRBV19 with TRBJ2-1; D perhaps matches TRBD2 (6 bases). Germline V CDR1 and CDR2: LNHDA, SQIVND (reference sequence). This CDR3 is 14 amino acids long. The V gene lost 5 bases and the J gene lost 9 bases, with 17 bases spanning the gap. The CDR3 DNA is TGTGCCAGTAGTGAGTCCCAGACTAGGAGTGAGCAGTTCTTC. The encoded protein is CASSESQTRSEQFF.

This clonotype was found a few times. V and J are TRBV6-5 and TRBJ2-3, with TRBD2 matching over 10 bases. The ends lost 2 bases at V and 1 base at J; junction bases unmatched: 3. CDR1 is MNHEY, CDR2 SVGAGI, per germline. This CDR3 contains 16 residues. CDR3 loop: CASSYRLAGGTDTQYF. CDR3 DNA sequence: TGTGCCAGCAGTTACAGGCTAGCGGGGGGCACAGATACGCAGTATTTT.

This clonotype came up a few times. V gene TRBV11-2 combines with J gene TRBJ2-2; D gene unclear. The CDR3 runs 14 residues. Looked up from germline, CDR1 is SGHAT and CDR2 is FQNNGV. Trimming took 1 base from V and 4 from J, leaving 7 bases between them. CDR3 bases: TGTGCCAGCAGCTTAGTTGGTATCACCGGGGAGCTGTTTTTT. Translation gives CASSLVGITGELFF.

The chain has TRBV18 and TRBJ2-5; D call uncertain. This CDR3 comprises 12 residues. Germline V gene sequence: CDR1 KGHSH, CDR2 LQKENI. The V end was cut by 3 bases, the J end by 3 bases, with 5 bases between. CDR3 amino acids: CASSPLEETQYF. The CDR3 region has the DNA TGTGCCAGCTCACCCTTGGAAGAGACCCAGTACTTC.

The CDR3 DNA follows: TGCAGCGTTTTCACAGATACGCAGTATTTT. It yields the protein CSVFTDTQYF. The rearrangement joins TRBV29-1 to TRBJ2-3; D is unresolved. The CDR3 has 10 residues. Trimming pared 5 bases from V and 2 bases from J, leaving 2 bases between. Germline values: CDR1 SQVTM, CDR2 ANQGSEA.

In regard to this clonotype: This clone may be a read error of a much larger clone one base away. This rearrangement joins TRBV12-3 or TRBV12-4 to TRBJ2-7; 12 bases are a match to TRBD2. CDR3 length: 16 residues. Written as DNA, the CDR3 is TGTGCCAGCAGTTTAGCGGGACTAGCGGGCCGAGAGGAGCGGTACTTC. Protein sequence: CASSLAGLAGREERYF.

This chain connects TRBV11-2 to TRBJ1-2; TRBD1 is a possible D gene (5 bases). The CDR3 spans 14 residues. Per the germline V gene, CDR1 is SGHAT and CDR2 is FQNNGV. V shed 6 bases and J shed 3 bases, with 14 bases lying between them. The CDR3 spells CASSGHLRHYGYTF. The CDR3, as DNA: TGTGCCAGCAGTGGACACTTAAGGCACTATGGCTACACCTTC.

In this sample, this clonotype turned up a few times. The V and J genes are TRBV5-4 and TRBJ1-4; 9 nucleotides agree with TRBD1. Germline values: CDR1 SGHNT, CDR2 YYREEE (reference sequence). V was clipped by 2 bases and J by 4 bases; unmatched bases: 3. The length of the CDR3 is 15 residues. DNA of the CDR3: TGTGCCAGCAGCTTAGGGACAGGGTTTAATGAAAAACTGTTTTTT. Its translation: CASSLGTGFNEKLFF.

This clonotype was recorded a few times. This sequence joins TRBV24-1 and TRBJ2-1, with TRBD2 as a possible D gene (7 bases). The V end was cut by 5 bases, the J end by 3 bases, with 19 bases between. CDR1 and CDR2 from the germline V gene are KGHDR and SFDVKD. The CDR3 runs 17 residues. Here the CDR3 reads CATSVTRGGGYYNEQFF. The CDR3 coding sequence is TGTGCCACCAGTGTTACCCGAGGGGGGGGCTACTACAATGAGCAGTTCTTC.

V gene TRBV29-1 combines with J gene TRBJ2-5, with D perhaps matching TRBD2 (5 bases). Germline V lookup: CDR1 SQVTM, CDR2 ANQGSEA. Trimming took off 2 bases at V and 2 bases at J, with 18 bases between the two ends. The CDR3 has 16 amino acids. The CDR3 DNA is TGCAGCGTTGAACTAGCCGCAACCCTACCTCAAGAGACCCAGTACTTC. Protein sequence: CSVELAATLPQETQYF.

The V gene is TRBV5-4, the J gene TRBJ1-6, with D possibly matching TRBD1 (5 bases). The germline gives CDR1 SGHNT, CDR2 YYREEE (reference sequence). The CDR3 runs to 14 residues. Trimming stripped 4 bases from V and 6 bases from J, with 11 bases between. CDR3 loop: CASSEAQVNSPLHF. DNA of the CDR3: TGTGCCAGCAGCGAGGCACAGGTTAATTCACCCCTCCACTTT.

This clonotype appeared a few times. The genes are TRBV12-3 or TRBV12-4 and TRBJ2-1, with TRBD1 identical over 7 bases. This CDR3 comprises 12 residues. The junction had 6 bases not matched to a gene; V was cut back by 6 bases and J by 10 bases. The CDR3 sequence is CASSPQTGEQFF. The DNA for the CDR3 is TGTGCCAGCAGCCCCCAGACAGGGGAGCAGTTCTTC.

This rearrangement joins TRBV5-4 to TRBJ2-1; 11 nucleotides align to TRBD2. Germline loops: CDR1 SGHNT, CDR2 YYREEE (reference sequence). The CDR3 runs to 16 residues. J was trimmed by 7 bases and V by 4 bases; bases with no gene match: 10. CDR3 bases: TGTGCCAGCAGCCCAGAGGTAGCGGGAGGGAGGAATGAGCAGTTCTTC. This sequence encodes CASSPEVAGGRNEQFF.

This clonotype is a singleton in its sample. One end of the junction fails to match germline, which may point to a read error. The V call is TRBV7-2, the J call TRBJ2-5; 11 nucleotides align to TRBD2. CDR1 and CDR2 from the germline V gene are SGHTA and FQGNSA. The CDR3 has 13 amino acids. CDR3 residues: CVSSVAGGGTQYF. The CDR3 DNA reads TGTGTCAGCAGTGTAGCGGGAGGGGGGACCCAGTACTTC.

This clonotype has more than one count but fewer than ten. The V gene is TRBV11-2, the J gene TRBJ1-1, with D maybe TRBD1 (5 bases). This CDR3 spans 15 amino acids. CDR1 is SGHAT, CDR2 FQNNGV, per germline. The V end was cut by 0 bases, the J end by 1 base, with 9 bases between. CDR3 coding DNA: TGTGCCAGCAGCTTAGATCCCAGGGCGAACACTGAAGCTTTCTTT. Translation: CASSLDPRANTEAFF.

This clonotype was seen more than once but under ten times. V and J are TRBV14 and TRBJ2-1; D may be TRBD1 or TRBD2 (5 bases each). Germline loops: CDR1 SGHDN, CDR2 FVKESK. This CDR3 has 14 residues. Trimming stripped 5 bases from V and 8 bases from J, with 16 bases between. The CDR3 here is CASSATGPVDEQFF. The CDR3 DNA reads TGTGCCAGCAGCGCTACGGGGCCAGTGGATGAGCAGTTCTTC.

This clonotype has a handful of counts. The chain employs TRBV12-3 or TRBV12-4 and TRBJ1-5; TRBD1 matches 9 bases. The CDR3 consists of 15 residues. V shed 7 bases, J shed 2 bases, and the junction held 6 bases outside the gene matches. The CDR3 sequence: CASTRDRDRNQPQHF. In DNA, the CDR3 is TGTGCCAGCACCCGGGACAGGGATCGCAATCAGCCCCAGCATTTT.

The chain carries TRBV7-9 and TRBJ1-1, with TRBD1 matching 9 bases. The trim removed 1 base at V and 1 base at J, leaving 1 base unmatched. The CDR3 covers 15 residues. Germline CDR1 is SEHNR and CDR2 is FQNEAQ (reference sequence). The CDR3 reads CASSLGDRANTEAFF. Written as DNA, the CDR3 is TGTGCCAGCAGCTTAGGGGACAGGGCGAACACTGAAGCTTTCTTT.

This clonotype was counted between two and nine times. The V gene is TRBV7-9, the J gene TRBJ2-1; D perhaps matches TRBD2 (5 bases). V was pared by 0 bases and J by 9 bases, with 9 bases between. This CDR3 has 13 amino acids. Looked up from germline, CDR1 is SEHNR and CDR2 is FQNEAQ (reference sequence). The CDR3 loop reads CASSLAPGTEQFF. CDR3 sequence (DNA): TGTGCCAGCAGCTTAGCGCCGGGAACTGAGCAGTTCTTC.

The chain has TRBV20-1 and TRBJ1-2, with D possibly being TRBD1 (5 bases). V was trimmed by 3 bases and J by 4 bases, leaving 12 bases between them. The germline V gene has CDR1 DFQATT and CDR2 SNEGSKA (reference sequence). The CDR3 consists of 13 residues. In DNA, the CDR3 is TGCAGTGCTAGCGCAGGGAGTTCCTATGGCTACACCTTC. This sequence encodes CSASAGSSYGYTF.

This chain uses TRBV5-1 with TRBJ2-5; no clear D gene. There are 13 residues in the CDR3. Germline values: CDR1 SGHRS, CDR2 YFSETQ. V shed 3 bases and J shed 1 base, with 7 bases lying between them. The CDR3 sequence is CASSSGLQETQYF. CDR3 bases: TGCGCCAGCAGCTCGGGTCTCCAAGAGACCCAGTACTTC.

The chain has TRBV6-5 and TRBJ1-1; 7 nucleotides line up with TRBD1. Trimming at V came to 10 bases and at J to 1 base, leaving 12 bases not matched to a gene. Looked up from germline, CDR1 is MNHEY and CDR2 is SVGAGI. The CDR3 covers 15 residues. The CDR3 loop reads CATKKTGLGNTEAFF. Here the CDR3 DNA reads TGTGCCACCAAGAAGACAGGGTTAGGGAACACTGAAGCTTTCTTT.

This clonotype was found a few times. V and J are TRBV27 and TRBJ2-1; no clear D. This CDR3 comprises 15 residues. The ends were cut back, 5 bases at V and 7 bases at J, with 18 bases in the middle. The germline gives CDR1 MNHEY, CDR2 SMNVEV (reference sequence). CDR3 in DNA: TGTGCCAGCAGTCACCCTCTCCAAGGAGTTAATGAGCAGTTCTTC. Amino acids: CASSHPLQGVNEQFF.

This rearrangement joins TRBV6-5 to TRBJ2-1; 9 nucleotides align to TRBD1. V shed 6 bases and J 3 bases; nucleotides not matched to a gene: 9. CDR1 MNHEY and CDR2 SVGAGI come from the germline V gene. CDR3 size: 16 residues. The CDR3 spells CASRPSPGQGYNEQFF. The CDR3 DNA sequence: TGTGCCAGCAGACCTTCACCGGGACAGGGCTACAATGAGCAGTTCTTC.

J is TRBJ2-5 and V is TRBV12-3 or TRBV12-4; weak D call: TRBD2 (5 bases). Trimming left V 4 bases short and J 7 bases short, with 13 bases between. This CDR3 has 13 amino acids. The CDR3 spells CASSSGVLRTQYF. For the CDR3, the DNA is TGTGCCAGCAGTTCCGGGGTCCTTAGGACCCAGTACTTC.

The rearrangement joins TRBV6-1 to TRBJ1-3; D remains unclear. The CDR3 contains 12 residues. Between the trimmed V and J ends, which lost 3 bases and 4 bases, there was a span of 4 bases. Germline V lookup: CDR1 MNHNS, CDR2 SASEGT. In DNA, the CDR3 is TGTGCCAGCAGTGAGGACGGAAACACCATATATTTT. Translating gives CASSEDGNTIYF.

This clonotype has only a few counts. The DNA of the CDR3 is TGTGCCAGCAGCCACTTCGTAAGGGACAGGACCACTGAAGCTTTCTTT. This codes for CASSHFVRDRTTEAFF. The chain has TRBV11-2 and TRBJ1-1; 8 bases line up with TRBD1. CDR1 and CDR2 (germline): SGHAT, FQNNGV. Trimming at V came to 5 bases and at J to 4 bases, leaving 12 bases not matched to a gene. The CDR3 sequence is 16 residues long.